Listed below are T cell receptor beta chains from one sample, sequenced in a study of breast tumors, draining lymph nodes, adjacent tissues. MiXCR, applied by TCRdb to the multiplex PCR reads, yields one record per CDR3 protein. The table shows 200,000 or so distinct CDR3 sequences, with around a third occurring only once. Source material: axillary lymph node tissue. These receptors all come from a female donor with breast cancer. Some clones in this sample may be carry-over from other donors' samples. CDR3s leave out the opening cysteine and the closing phenylalanine or tryptophan. Fields, in order: CDR3 protein, J gene, CDR3 length, V gene.

CDR3 protein: ASSAPFSTDTQY
J gene: TRBJ2-3
CDR3 length: 12
V gene: TRBV7-2

CDR3 protein: ASSPGHKEETQY
J gene: TRBJ2-5
CDR3 length: 12
V gene: TRBV18

CDR3 protein: SVVPDSSYEQY
J gene: TRBJ2-7
CDR3 length: 11
V gene: TRBV29-1

CDR3 protein: ASSQGLAKNTGELF
J gene: TRBJ2-2
CDR3 length: 14
V gene: TRBV3-1

CDR3 protein: ASSQENEQF
J gene: TRBJ2-1
CDR3 length: 9
V gene: TRBV6-5

CDR3 protein: ASSLRGTSISELF
J gene: TRBJ2-2
CDR3 length: 13
V gene: TRBV2

CDR3 protein: SARDVRQGALGEETQY
J gene: TRBJ2-5
CDR3 length: 16
V gene: TRBV20-1

CDR3 protein: ASSELEAGELF
J gene: TRBJ2-2
CDR3 length: 11
V gene: TRBV2

CDR3 protein: ASSLGMSNQPQH
J gene: TRBJ1-5
CDR3 length: 12
V gene: TRBV13

CDR3 protein: SVTTGLTTDTEAF
J gene: TRBJ1-1
CDR3 length: 13
V gene: TRBV29-1

CDR3 protein: ASRWLERGDQLQH
J gene: TRBJ1-5
CDR3 length: 13
V gene: TRBV6-1

CDR3 protein: SVEDGTGDRYT
J gene: TRBJ1-2
CDR3 length: 11
V gene: TRBV29-1

CDR3 protein: ASSKAGGREQY
J gene: TRBJ2-7
CDR3 length: 11
V gene: TRBV12-3/TRBV12-4

CDR3 protein: ASRRPIEGSGELF
J gene: TRBJ2-2
CDR3 length: 13
V gene: TRBV6-5

CDR3 protein: ASSGTSGTSCEQY
J gene: TRBJ2-7
CDR3 length: 13
V gene: TRBV2

CDR3 protein: SVEEYLAGDNEQF
J gene: TRBJ2-1
CDR3 length: 13
V gene: TRBV29-1

CDR3 protein: ASGDRPNEKLF
J gene: TRBJ1-4
CDR3 length: 11
V gene: TRBV10-1

CDR3 protein: ASSPGQVYEQY
J gene: TRBJ2-7
CDR3 length: 11
V gene: TRBV5-4

CDR3 protein: ASGEDTQY
J gene: TRBJ2-3
CDR3 length: 8
V gene: TRBV5-6

CDR3 protein: SARDPTYRGGTEAF
J gene: TRBJ1-1
CDR3 length: 14
V gene: TRBV20-1

CDR3 protein: ASSELVTSYEQY
J gene: TRBJ2-7
CDR3 length: 12
V gene: TRBV2

CDR3 protein: ARRGRASNQPQH
J gene: TRBJ1-5
CDR3 length: 12
V gene: TRBV25-1

CDR3 protein: AISEGNLNTEAF
J gene: TRBJ1-1
CDR3 length: 12
V gene: TRBV10-3

CDR3 protein: ASSFVPPGQGLWNTIY
J gene: TRBJ1-3
CDR3 length: 16
V gene: TRBV7-6

CDR3 protein: ASSLGQGGTNTGELS
J gene: TRBJ2-2
CDR3 length: 15
V gene: TRBV7-9

CDR3 protein: SAGLNYNEQF
J gene: TRBJ2-1
CDR3 length: 10
V gene: TRBV20-1

CDR3 protein: ASSTTGKGSNSPLH
J gene: TRBJ1-6
CDR3 length: 14
V gene: TRBV19

CDR3 protein: ASSLAQSNSPLH
J gene: TRBJ1-6
CDR3 length: 12
V gene: TRBV7-8

CDR3 protein: ASSHAAVNTGELF
J gene: TRBJ2-2
CDR3 length: 13
V gene: TRBV4-2

CDR3 protein: ASSPGQTNYGYT
J gene: TRBJ1-2
CDR3 length: 12
V gene: TRBV18

CDR3 protein: ASSLVSTDTQY
J gene: TRBJ2-3
CDR3 length: 11
V gene: TRBV11-2

CDR3 protein: ASSFTGEDGYT
J gene: TRBJ1-2
CDR3 length: 11
V gene: TRBV5-1

CDR3 protein: ASSLGTGTYQPQH
J gene: TRBJ1-5
CDR3 length: 13
V gene: TRBV12-3/TRBV12-4

CDR3 protein: ASSPLGQGDTQPQH
J gene: TRBJ1-5
CDR3 length: 14
V gene: TRBV6-5

CDR3 protein: ASSNRDRGTDTQY
J gene: TRBJ2-3
CDR3 length: 13
V gene: TRBV6-5

CDR3 protein: ASMRYNEKLF
J gene: TRBJ1-4
CDR3 length: 10
V gene: TRBV6-2/TRBV6-3

CDR3 protein: ASSTDREQF
J gene: TRBJ2-1
CDR3 length: 9
V gene: TRBV28

CDR3 protein: ASSQEADLAGKNEQF
J gene: TRBJ2-1
CDR3 length: 15
V gene: TRBV4-3

CDR3 protein: ASSFSDRGSYEQY
J gene: TRBJ2-7
CDR3 length: 13
V gene: TRBV9

CDR3 protein: ASSPTTENQY
J gene: TRBJ2-5
CDR3 length: 10
V gene: TRBV12-3/TRBV12-4

CDR3 protein: ASSQAPTSGHTGELF
J gene: TRBJ2-2
CDR3 length: 15
V gene: TRBV3-1

CDR3 protein: ASSGGTPTDTQY
J gene: TRBJ2-3
CDR3 length: 12
V gene: TRBV9

CDR3 protein: AGSLAPVGTGEETQY
J gene: TRBJ2-5
CDR3 length: 15
V gene: TRBV7-2

CDR3 protein: ATSTRTGRDSPLH
J gene: TRBJ1-6
CDR3 length: 13
V gene: TRBV15

CDR3 protein: ASSQSWGNQPQH
J gene: TRBJ1-5
CDR3 length: 12
V gene: TRBV3-1

CDR3 protein: ATSRDLRPYEQY
J gene: TRBJ2-7
CDR3 length: 12
V gene: TRBV15

CDR3 protein: AWSGLGWYEQY
J gene: TRBJ2-7
CDR3 length: 11
V gene: TRBV30

CDR3 protein: ASRPDRGGYNEQF
J gene: TRBJ2-1
CDR3 length: 13
V gene: TRBV5-4

CDR3 protein: ASGCIRRVNEQY
J gene: TRBJ2-7
CDR3 length: 12
V gene: TRBV25-1

CDR3 protein: ASSESGETQY
J gene: TRBJ2-5
CDR3 length: 10
V gene: TRBV10-1

CDR3 protein: ASSLLGGYGYT
J gene: TRBJ1-2
CDR3 length: 11
V gene: TRBV5-5

CDR3 protein: SALQAGVSTDTQY
J gene: TRBJ2-3
CDR3 length: 13
V gene: TRBV20-1

CDR3 protein: ASSFDRVRNEQY
J gene: TRBJ2-7
CDR3 length: 12
V gene: TRBV4-1

CDR3 protein: ASSPDRGFHNEQF
J gene: TRBJ2-1
CDR3 length: 13
V gene: TRBV6-4

CDR3 protein: ASSQERLTGAF
J gene: TRBJ1-1
CDR3 length: 11
V gene: TRBV3-1